The rows below give T cell receptor beta chains drawn from one sample of a study of regulatory T cells in long-lasting Graves disease. TCRdb reanalysed the multiplex PCR reads using MiXCR and keeps one entry per CDR3 protein. The table has fewer than 600,000 distinct CDR3 sequences, around a fifth seen once; the top ten hold over 10%. The specimen comprised peripheral blood mononuclear cells (PBMCs), sampled when the disease was refractory, from a patient treated with antithyroid drugs. These receptors all come from a female donor with Graves disease. Each CDR3 is given with its conserved first and last residue.

TRBV10-2	TRBJ1-5	CASSEFGGNNQPQHF
TRBV6-2/TRBV6-3	TRBJ2-7	CASNVPGLAITRDEQYF
TRBV6-5	TRBJ2-7	CASSYFTGGPKPYEQYF
TRBV30	TRBJ1-2	CAWSVLGQGSNYGHTF
TRBV6-1	TRBJ2-3	CASSGTASITDTQYF
TRBV20-1	TRBJ2-3	CSAQAGNTDTQYF
TRBV28	TRBJ2-6	CASSFNPLTSGSVAGANVLTF
TRBV20-1	TRBJ1-2	CSASIIEDNYTF
TRBV7-2	TRBJ2-2	CASSLTGGLTGELFF
TRBV20-1	TRBJ1-5	CSASSGQGGNQPQHF
TRBV12-3/TRBV12-4	TRBJ2-5	CASSYSSGLAGGIQETQYF
TRBV28	TRBJ1-2	CASSPRDRGHGYTF